Listed here is a single T cell receptor (beta chain). Sequencing was performed with immunoSEQ multiplex PCR; in TCRdb, only in-frame clones are kept and a portion is missing. The data show about 170,000 clones, around 83% seen once. This sample is part of a study of blood T cell repertoires in COVID-19. Whole-study context: Some COVID-19 samples were acute and others convalescent; all came from the United States, Italy and Spain.

V was pared by 4 bases and J by 8 bases, with 18 bases between. The CDR3 covers 14 residues. Germline CDR1 and CDR2: SGDLS and YYNGEE. Input material: PBMCs or T cells enriched from blood (not recorded which). The clonotype was recovered from a woman in her forties or fifties in a cohort exposed to, infected with or recovered from COVID-19 (not recorded which). The genes are TRBV9 and TRBJ1-2; possible D gene TRBD1, 6 bases. CDR3 sequence: CASSRGQTLEGYTF. The CDR3, as DNA: TGTGCCAGCAGCCGTGGACAGACTCTAGAAGGCTACACCTTC.